Below, 7 T cell receptor beta chains from the same sample are listed, as sequenced in a study of PD-L1 blockade in urothelial cancer. Here immunoSEQ multiplex PCR was the method, and the copy in TCRdb shows in-frame clones only, minus some. Of under 35,000 clones in the sample, about nine tenths were seen once. Sequencing used PBMCs, obtained around atezolizumab (anti-PD-L1) treatment. These receptors were obtained from a man between 45 and 60 years old with urothelial cancer.

V usage is TRBV1 and J usage is TRBJ2-1; TRBD2, as called in the table, went unchecked against the DNA. TRBV1 is reported as a pseudogene. This CDR3 region has 15 residues. The CDR3 coding sequence is TGCACCAGCAGCCAAGCGGGAGGGCAGTACAATGAGCAGTTCTTC. Protein: CTSSQAGGQYNEQFF.

This clone showed up just a few times. The chain uses TRBV2 and TRBJ2-2; 8 bases line up with TRBD2. The CDR3 loop spans 14 amino acids. V gave up 9 bases and J gave up 8 bases; unmatched junction bases: 11. The germline V gene has CDR1 SNHLY and CDR2 FYNNEI. As DNA, the CDR3 is TGTGCCAGAGCCAAGCGGGAGATCTCGGGGGAGCTGTTTTTT. Its protein is CARAKREISGELFF.

V gene TRBV29-1 combines with J gene TRBJ2-3; 8 positions agree with TRBD2. V dropped 1 base and J dropped 2; count of bases not matched to a gene: 5. The CDR3 length is 15 residues. Germline V gives CDR1 SQVTM, CDR2 ANQGSEA. CDR3 sequence: CSVEGGSGATDTQYF. CDR3 DNA: TGCAGCGTTGAAGGGGGTAGCGGGGCCACAGATACGCAGTATTTT.

The chain has TRBV18 and TRBJ2-4; a weak D match, TRBD1 (6 bases). Trimming left V 4 bases short and J 1 base short, with 11 bases between. The CDR3 spans 15 residues. Per the germline V gene, CDR1 is KGHSH and CDR2 is LQKENI. DNA of the CDR3: TGTGCCAGCTCACATCGACAGGCGGCCAAAAACATTCAGTACTTC. Protein: CASSHRQAAKNIQYF. The complete variable domain, with remaining parts taken from reference TRBV18 and TRBJ2-4, reads NAGVMQNPRHLVRRRGQEARLRCSPMKGHSHVYWYRQLPEEGLKFMVYLQKENIIDESGMPKERFSAEFPKEGPSILRIQQVVRGDSAAYFCASSHRQAAKNIQYFGAGTRLSVL.

The chain uses TRBV2 and TRBJ2-1; the match to TRBD2 covers 7 bases. The J segment lost 4 bases and the V segment lost 4 bases, leaving 4 bases of the junction unmatched. In germline, CDR1 is SNHLY, CDR2 FYNNEI. The CDR3 length is 14 residues. This CDR3 reads CASSALARYNEQFF. As DNA, the CDR3 is TGTGCCAGCAGTGCACTAGCGCGATACAATGAGCAGTTCTTC. Complete variable domain (other parts from reference TRBV2 and TRBJ2-1): EPEVTQTPSHQVTQMGQEVILRCVPISNHLYFYWYRQILGQKVEFLVSFYNNEISEKSEIFDDQFSVERPDGSNFTLKIRSTKLEDSAMYFCASSALARYNEQFFGPGTRLTVL.

This sequence joins TRBV25-1 and TRBJ2-5; possible D gene TRBD2, 6 bases. Trimming left V 1 base short and J 11 bases short, with 17 bases between. Germline CDR1 is MGHDK and CDR2 is SYGVNS. The CDR3 runs 14 residues. The CDR3 protein is CASSEFGGPGEQYF. CDR3 nucleotides: TGTGCCAGCAGTGAATTTGGAGGGCCGGGGGAGCAGTACTTC.

This clone has only one observation. This rearrangement joins TRBV9 to TRBJ2-2; 14 bases fit TRBD2. Germline V gene data show CDR1 as SGDLS and CDR2 as YYNGEE. V dropped 3 bases and J dropped 6; count of bases not matched to a gene: 10. The CDR3 spans 18 residues. This CDR3 reads CASSDRTSGGHPAGELFF. The CDR3, as DNA: TGTGCCAGCAGCGACCGGACTAGCGGGGGGCACCCAGCCGGGGAGCTGTTTTTT.